The clone carrying this T cell receptor (beta chain) occurred once. This specimen belongs to a study of blood T cell repertoires in COVID-19. Looking at the study overall: The origin of the acute and convalescent COVID-19 samples was the United States, Italy and Spain.

Original methodology: Quantification of nucleated cells was approximated via reference gene primer amplification. Profiling relied on immunoSEQ multiplex PCR, and the TCRdb table lists in-frame clones only, not all of them. V and J calls and clone size are those listed in that table; D and trimming were worked out from the DNA. The data hold 65,000 to 75,000 clones, with 87% observed a single time. The TCR was taken from a woman older than 75 with active or convalescent COVID-19. The sequencing input was peripheral blood.

CDR3 loop: CASSLHREDGYTF. The CDR3 DNA follows: TGTGCCAGCAGCTTACACCGAGAAGATGGCTACACCTTC. This chain links TRBV7-2 with TRBJ1-2; unclear D gene. The germline V and J ends were trimmed by 2 bases and 6 bases, with 10 bases remaining between them. The CDR3 runs 13 residues. The germline V gene encodes CDR1 SGHTA and CDR2 FQGNSA.